Reported below is one T cell receptor beta chain. The data were obtained in a study of cytomegalovirus exposure and HLA in healthy donors. The CDR3 totals 17 residues. The germline gives CDR1 ENHRY, CDR2 SYGVKD. With V trimmed by 3 bases and J by 5 bases, 10 bases remained unmatched. Use of 60 Vbeta and 13 Jbeta primers characterized the PCR. Here immunoSEQ multiplex PCR was the method, and the copy in TCRdb shows in-frame clones only, minus some. This table has some 160,000 clones, over 60% appearing once. The rearrangement uses TRBV10-3 and TRBJ2-2, with 9 bases aligning to TRBD2. Sequencing input: PBMCs. This clonotype was sampled from a woman between 25 and 40 years old in good health and CMV-seronegative. The DNA of the CDR3 is TGTGCCATCAGTGACGGGACTAGCTCGTTCGGTACCGGGGAGCTGTTTTTT. Protein product: CAISDGTSSFGTGELFF.